This T cell receptor (beta chain) appears in the sequencing data of a study of blood T cell repertoires in COVID-19. Study-wide context: The cDNA or gDNA used as material had been derived from T cells, B-cell-depleted T cells, or PBMCs.

Methods used by the authors: Estimation of nucleated cell counts was performed using reference gene primer amplification. The protocol was immunoSEQ multiplex PCR, while the TCRdb copy is restricted to in-frame clones and leaves out a portion. The DNA gave D and trimming, while V, J and clone size come from that table. The repertoire holds around 190,000 clones, with over 75% as singletons. Trimming cost V 4 bases and J 7 bases, with 8 bases left between them. The CDR3 has 12 amino acids. The specimen sequenced was peripheral blood. The gene calls are TRBV12-3 or TRBV12-4 and TRBJ1-5; D gene uncertain. This TCR was recovered from a man in his 70s with active or convalescent COVID-19. In DNA form, the CDR3 reads TGTGCCAGCAGTTGGTCGCGGCAGCCCCAGCATTTT. It codes for CASSWSRQPQHF.